This T cell receptor beta chain was recorded in a study of regulatory T cells in long-lasting Graves disease. Whole-study context: Graves' patients, newly diagnosed, had taken antithyroid drugs under 3 months.

Investigators prepared the TCR beta libraries by applying iRepertoire HTBI primers and Arm-PCR of CDR3 regions. A single record per CDR3 protein comes from TCRdb applying MiXCR to the multiplex PCR reads. The profile shows approximately 350,000 distinct CDR3 sequences, approximately 15% of them singletons. Time point given: newly diagnosed GD, antithyroid drugs for less than 3 months. Construction of the TCR library relied on RNA isolated from PBMCs. This CDR3 is built from 17 residues. Between the trimmed V and J ends, which lost 1 base and 4 bases, there was a span of 16 bases. These data also formed part of another study, on T cells in Graves' hyperthyroidism and ophthalmopathy. That work states: The majority of expanded thyroid clonotypes above 0.001 also appeared in blood.

The rearrangement links TRBV12-3 or TRBV12-4 to TRBJ2-2, with D unresolved. The material was peripheral blood mononuclear cells (PBMCs), obtained at new diagnosis, from a patient treated with antithyroid drugs. This sequence was found in a man aged 40-49 years with Graves disease. The CDR3 DNA is TGTGCCAGCAGTTTAGGTCGCGGTCTTCGTACCACCGGGGAGCTGTTTTTT. It is translated as CASSLGRGLRTTGELFF.